Each of the 15 T cell receptor beta chains below was sequenced from the same sample in a study of CD8 T cells in Susac syndrome. RNA in amounts of roughly 0.45 to 1 ug was reverse transcribed with random hexamers. TCRdb independently ran MiXCR on the immunoSEQ multiplex PCR reads; one entry per CDR3 protein. The sample contains about 89,000 distinct CDR3 sequences, around 93% of which appear only once. What was sequenced was CD8+ T cells from PBMCs. These receptors were taken from a human donor in good health.

This chain joins TRBV30 and TRBJ1-1, with a tentative D call TRBD1 (6 bases). Germline CDR1 and CDR2: GTSNPN and SVGIG (reference sequence). This CDR3 is built from 13 residues. Between the trimmed V and J ends, which lost 2 bases and 4 bases, there was a span of 11 bases. The CDR3 loop reads CAWSRGASTEAFF. Written as DNA, the CDR3 is TGTGCCTGGAGTCGGGGGGCGAGCACTGAAGCTTTCTTT. Drawing the rest from reference TRBV30 and TRBJ1-1, the complete variable domain is SQTIHQWPATLVQPVGSPLSLECTVEGTSNPNLYWYRQAAGRGLQLLFYSVGIGQISSEVPQNLSASRPQDRQFILSSKKLLLSDSGFYLCAWSRGASTEAFFGQGTRLTVV.

This rearrangement joins TRBV6-2 or TRBV6-3 to TRBJ2-1; 8 nucleotides match TRBD1. Germline V gene lookup returns CDR1 MNHEY and CDR2 SVGEGT. J was trimmed by 2 bases and V by 0 bases; bases with no gene match: 6. This CDR3 comprises 17 residues. CDR3 sequence (DNA): TGTGCCAGCAGTTACTCCTTCGACAGGGGCACCTACAATGAGCAGTTCTTC. Protein product: CASSYSFDRGTYNEQFF.

This sequence joins TRBV2 and TRBJ2-1; D is perhaps TRBD1 (5 bases). V was shortened by 11 bases and J by 9 bases, with 11 bases between the two germline ends. The CDR3 extends over 10 amino acids. CDR1 and CDR2 (germline): SNHLY, FYNNEI. This CDR3 reads CAGKGVEQFF. The CDR3 nucleotides read TGTGCCGGGAAAGGGGTTGAGCAGTTCTTC.

The gene calls are TRBV24-1 and TRBJ1-2; D gene uncertain. Germline CDR1 reads KGHDR; CDR2 reads SFDVKD. The length of the CDR3 is 14 residues. Deletions cut 4 bases from V and 2 bases from J, with 10 bases between. This chain's CDR3 is CATSDSDANYGYTF. DNA for the CDR3: TGTGCCACCAGTGACTCGGACGCCAACTATGGCTACACCTTC.

The chain carries TRBV5-6 and TRBJ2-1; D uncertain. Germline CDR1 and CDR2: SGHDT and YYEEEE. The CDR3 has 11 amino acids. Trimming removed 0 bases from V and 8 bases from J, with 3 bases in between. In DNA form, the CDR3 reads TGTGCCAGCAGCTTGGGGCATGAGCAGTTCTTC. Translation gives CASSLGHEQFF.

This clonotype showed up just once. The CDR3 DNA sequence: TGCAGCGTTGATGGGGGATGGAGTCAAGAGACCCAGTACTTC. This sequence encodes CSVDGGWSQETQYF. The V call is TRBV29-1, the J call TRBJ2-5, with D perhaps given as TRBD1 or TRBD2 (5 bases each). The CDR3 is 14 amino acids. The ends were cut back, 3 bases at V and 2 bases at J, with 13 bases in the middle. In germline, CDR1 is SQVTM, CDR2 ANQGSEA.

The chain joins TRBV5-1 to TRBJ2-7; D may match TRBD1 or TRBD2 (5 bases each). Per germline, CDR1 SGHRS and CDR2 YFSETQ. Deletions cut 6 bases from V and 5 bases from J, with 18 bases between. The CDR3 loop spans 14 amino acids. The CDR3, as DNA: TGCGCCAGCACCCTATTGGAGGCAGGGAACGAGCAGTACTTC. It translates to CASTLLEAGNEQYF.

This clonotype was seen only a few times. This sequence joins TRBV13 and TRBJ2-7; tentative D call: TRBD2 (5 bases). The ends were cut back, 1 base at V and 2 bases at J, with 6 bases in the middle. This CDR3 spans 13 amino acids. The germline CDR1 and CDR2 sequences are PRHDT and FYEKMQ (reference sequence). CDR3 nucleotide sequence: TGTGCCAGCAGCTTAGTCGGGGCCTACGAGCAGTACTTC. It codes for CASSLVGAYEQYF.

The chain combines TRBV20-1 with TRBJ1-5; no definite D call. V dropped 0 bases and J dropped 4 bases, with 13 bases sitting between them. From germline, CDR1 is DFQATT and CDR2 SNEGSKA (reference sequence). This CDR3 is 15 amino acids long. This CDR3 reads CSAREAWEGNQPQHF. The CDR3 DNA follows: TGCAGTGCTAGAGAGGCCTGGGAGGGTAATCAGCCCCAGCATTTT.

The chain joins TRBV6-6 to TRBJ1-1; 8 positions agree with TRBD1. The ends lost 5 bases at V and 4 bases at J; junction bases unmatched: 12. The CDR3 is made up of 16 amino acids. Germline V gives CDR1 MNHNY, CDR2 SVGAGI (reference sequence). In DNA form, the CDR3 reads TGTGCCAGCAGTCTACCAGAGACAGGGGAAAGCACTGAAGCTTTCTTT. Translating gives CASSLPETGESTEAFF.

V gene TRBV12-5 combines with J gene TRBJ2-2, with TRBD1 as a possible D gene (5 bases). Germline V lookup: CDR1 LGHNT, CDR2 FRNRAP. V lost 6 bases and J lost 4, with 12 bases in between. The CDR3 has 14 amino acids. The DNA for the CDR3 is TGTGCTAGTGGCTCCACAGGAACCACCGGGGAGCTGTTTTTT. Amino acids: CASGSTGTTGELFF. Full variable domain (remainder filled in from reference TRBV12-5 and TRBJ2-2): DARVTQTPRHKVTEMGQEVTMRCQPILGHNTVFWYRQTMMQGLELLAYFRNRAPLDDSGMPKDRFSAEMPDATLATLKIQPSEPRDSAVYFCASGSTGTTGELFFGEGSRLTVL.

A single count supports this clonotype. The chain has TRBV5-1 and TRBJ1-6; the D is unclear. The CDR3 loop spans 13 amino acids. Germline-derived CDR1 and CDR2 are SGHRS and YFSETQ. Trimming left V 3 bases short and J 8 bases short, with 9 bases between. In DNA, the CDR3 is TGCGCCAGCAGCTCCACCTCAGATTCACCCCTCCACTTT. Translated: CASSSTSDSPLHF.

This rearrangement joins TRBV29-1 to TRBJ1-1; 7 bases agree with TRBD1. V shed 7 bases, J shed 2 bases, and the junction held 4 bases outside the gene matches. Germline V gene lookup returns CDR1 SQVTM and CDR2 ANQGSEA. The CDR3 spans 12 residues. CDR3 DNA: TGCAGCGGTGACAGGGTCAACACTGAAGCTTTCTTT. Amino acids: CSGDRVNTEAFF.

The table lists this clonotype with a few counts. V is TRBV3-1 and J is TRBJ2-7; D is possibly TRBD2 (6 bases). V dropped 0 bases and J dropped 1 base, with 7 bases sitting between them. This CDR3 spans 14 amino acids. The germline CDR1 and CDR2 sequences are LGHDT and YNNKEL (reference sequence). CDR3 sequence: CASSQDRESYEQYF. In DNA, the CDR3 is TGTGCCAGCAGCCAAGATCGGGAGTCCTACGAGCAGTACTTC.

The V and J genes are TRBV10-3 and TRBJ1-2; tentative D call: TRBD1 (5 bases). V was clipped by 10 bases and J by 0 bases, with 15 bases between them. The length of the CDR3 is 14 residues. Germline V gene sequence: CDR1 ENHRY, CDR2 SYGVKD. CDR3 sequence reads: CATSLREANYGYTF. The CDR3, as DNA: TGTGCCACATCTCTCAGGGAAGCTAACTATGGCTACACCTTC.